This T cell receptor beta chain emerged from a study of T cell changes during pregnancy in multiple sclerosis. The data were produced by immunoSEQ multiplex PCR, yet TCRdb's version contains in-frame clones alone and is incomplete. This sample has around 68,000 clones; roughly nine tenths occur once, and the top ten carry around 1.5%. V was shortened by 8 bases and J by 0 bases, with 16 bases between the two germline ends. Germline V gene lookup returns CDR1 KGHSH and CDR2 LQKENI. The CDR3 sequence is 16 residues long. Sequences were derived from peripheral blood, sampled in the third trimester of pregnancy. The origin of this receptor is a female donor with multiple sclerosis, enrolled in a pregnancy study. The chain recombines TRBV18 with TRBJ2-2, with D unresolved. CDR3 protein: CASPRIPETNTGELFF. CDR3 coding DNA: TGTGCCAGCCCTAGGATCCCAGAAACGAACACCGGGGAGCTGTTTTTT.